These 25 T cell receptor beta chains share one sample of origin, sequenced in a study of T-cell reconstitution after alpha-beta-depleted transplantation in children. Preparation of the TCRbeta library involved a method that used unique molecular identifiers. From the PCR reads, TCRdb called clonotypes with MiXCR, one entry per CDR3 protein. Here the sample spans 540,000 or so distinct CDR3 sequences, about 23% being singletons. Sequenced here: PBMCs, mostly from graft donor cells, sampled 360 days after TCRalphabeta/CD19-depleted stem cell transplant. These receptors were taken from a boy in the first two years of life who had a stem cell transplant for acute myeloid leukemia, so the T cells may come from the graft donor.

The rearrangement links TRBV11-2 to TRBJ2-5; a possible D gene is TRBD1 (6 bases). The ends were cut back, 1 base at V and 5 bases at J, with 11 bases in the middle. The CDR3 totals 14 residues. From germline, CDR1 is SGHAT and CDR2 FQNNGV. The CDR3 nucleotides read TGTGCCAGCAGCTTAGTAGGCAGGGGCGAGACCCAGTACTTC. This translates into CASSLVGRGETQYF.

Many counts were recorded for this clonotype. DNA of the CDR3: TGTGCCAGCAGCAACCATAGCGGGGGGGCATTGGAGACCCAGTACTTC. Translating gives CASSNHSGGALETQYF. The rearrangement links TRBV12-3 or TRBV12-4 to TRBJ2-5, with 11 bases fitting TRBD2. Unmatched junction bases numbered 11, after V lost 6 bases and J lost 5 bases. This CDR3 is built from 16 residues.

The CDR3 coding sequence is TGTGCCAGCAGCCAGCGGGGGGGCGTCACCGGGGAGCTGTTTTTT. Its protein product is CASSQRGGVTGELFF. The chain combines TRBV7-9 with TRBJ2-2; 10 nucleotides line up with TRBD2. The CDR3 covers 15 residues. Germline loops: CDR1 SEHNR, CDR2 FQNEAQ (reference sequence). V was pared by 5 bases and J by 4 bases, with 4 bases of the junction left unmatched.

The chain uses TRBV20-1 and TRBJ1-1; D gene uncertain. The V end was cut by 3 bases, the J end by 5 bases, with 7 bases between. Germline V gene lookup returns CDR1 DFQATT and CDR2 SNEGSKA (reference sequence). The CDR3 consists of 11 residues. The DNA for the CDR3 is TGCAGTGCTAGTTCCAGGACTGAAGCTTTCTTT. Protein product: CSASSRTEAFF.

This clonotype showed up just a few times. The CDR3 is CASSLGSQGPYNEQFF. As DNA, the CDR3 is TGTGCCAGCAGTTTGGGGTCACAGGGACCCTACAATGAGCAGTTCTTC. V usage is TRBV12-3 or TRBV12-4 and J usage is TRBJ2-1, with D perhaps matching TRBD1 (6 bases). V was pared by 3 bases and J by 2 bases, with 14 bases between. This CDR3 has 16 residues.

This clonotype appeared many times. The chain employs TRBV6-6 and TRBJ1-4; D is possibly TRBD1 (6 bases). Germline V lookup: CDR1 MNHNY, CDR2 SVGAGI (reference sequence). This CDR3 spans 13 amino acids. V lost 7 bases to trimming and J lost 7 bases, with 13 bases between them. The CDR3 loop is CASKPGASEKLFF. CDR3 sequence (DNA): TGTGCCAGCAAACCAGGGGCGAGTGAAAAACTGTTTTTT.

V is TRBV6-1 and J is TRBJ1-5; D is unclear. There are 15 residues in the CDR3. Between the trimmed V and J ends, which lost 6 bases and 0 bases, there was a span of 12 bases. The V gene's germline CDR1 is MNHNS and CDR2 SASEGT. The DNA of the CDR3 is TGTGCCAGCAGGGAGGCCGGTTATAGCAATCAGCCCCAGCATTTT. Amino acids: CASREAGYSNQPQHF.

Notes on this clonotype: This could be a read error, since a much larger clone is one nucleotide away. This sequence joins TRBV13 and TRBJ2-3; D might be TRBD2 (5 bases). The V gene's germline CDR1 is PRHDT and CDR2 FYEKMQ (reference sequence). The CDR3 consists of 15 residues. CDR3 loop: CASGLALGDTDTQYF. The CDR3 nucleotides read TGTGCCAGCGGCTTAGCCCTCGGGGACACAGATACGCAGTATTTT.

This chain joins TRBV6-1 and TRBJ1-2; a weak D match, TRBD1 (5 bases). This CDR3 has 15 amino acids. Germline assignment: CDR1 MNHNS and CDR2 SASEGT. Trimming took off 4 bases at V and 7 bases at J, with 19 bases between the two ends. CDR3 loop: CASSAGGKGEVGYTF. CDR3 sequence (DNA): TGTGCCAGCAGTGCGGGGGGAAAAGGGGAGGTTGGCTACACCTTC.

This clonotype came up many times. The rearrangement joins TRBV12-3 or TRBV12-4 to TRBJ2-1, with D unresolved. CDR3 size: 12 residues. Trimming left V 1 base short and J 10 bases short, with 8 bases between. DNA for the CDR3: TGTGCCAGCAGTTTAGGTCCTCGGGAGCAGTTCTTC. This encodes CASSLGPREQFF.

This clonotype was recorded many times. The chain recombines TRBV10-3 with TRBJ2-2, with D perhaps TRBD1 (6 bases). Germline CDR1 ENHRY, CDR2 SYGVKD. V shed 11 bases and J shed 6 bases, with 19 bases lying between them. The CDR3 extends over 14 amino acids. In DNA form, the CDR3 reads TGTGCCGTCCGACAGGTTGGGATGGCCGGGGAGCTGTTTTTT. This encodes CAVRQVGMAGELFF.

This clonotype has at least ten counts. The chain combines TRBV4-3 with TRBJ2-1, with D perhaps TRBD1 (6 bases). Trimming shortened V by 5 bases and J by 8 bases, and 16 bases separated the two germline ends. CDR3 length: 14 amino acids. Germline loops: CDR1 LGHNA, CDR2 YSLEER. The CDR3 sequence is CASSSTGSRDEQFF. The CDR3 DNA follows: TGCGCCAGCAGCTCCACAGGGTCCAGAGATGAGCAGTTCTTC.

V and J are TRBV20-1 and TRBJ2-2; the D gene is possibly TRBD1 (6 bases). Germline V gene data show CDR1 as DFQATT and CDR2 as SNEGSKA (reference sequence). Trimming cost V 3 bases and J 9 bases, with 8 bases left between them. CDR3 length equals 11 residues. This chain's CDR3 is CSASWGRELFF. The CDR3 DNA reads TGCAGTGCTAGTTGGGGGCGGGAGCTGTTTTTT.

The rearrangement uses TRBV20-1 and TRBJ1-2; D is uncertain. Trimming stripped 3 bases from V and 4 bases from J, with 12 bases between. The CDR3 is made up of 13 amino acids. CDR1 is DFQATT and CDR2 is SNEGSKA in the germline V gene (reference sequence). The CDR3 bases are TGCAGTGCTAGCTCGTGGGCTGGCTATGGCTACACCTTC. Its protein product is CSASSWAGYGYTF.

Many counts were recorded for this clonotype. V usage is TRBV10-3 and J usage is TRBJ2-5; TRBD1 agrees at 8 bases. The CDR3 extends over 14 amino acids. From germline, CDR1 is ENHRY and CDR2 SYGVKD. V lost 8 bases, J lost 0 bases, and 5 bases stayed unmatched. DNA for the CDR3: TGTGCCATCTCCGGACAGGGAGACCAAGAGACCCAGTACTTC. Amino acids: CAISGQGDQETQYF.

The J gene is TRBJ2-7, the V gene TRBV20-1, with TRBD1 matching over 7 bases. The CDR3 spans 14 residues. CDR1 DFQATT and CDR2 SNEGSKA come from the germline V gene (reference sequence). With V trimmed by 5 bases and J by 3 bases, 10 bases remained unmatched. The CDR3 DNA reads as TGCAGTGCTGATCCTCTCCGGGACAGCTACGAGCAGTACTTC. This codes for CSADPLRDSYEQYF.

This clonotype was picked up many times. The chain is built from TRBV28 and TRBJ1-2, with 7 bases identical to TRBD1. Germline V gene data show CDR1 as MDHEN and CDR2 as SYDVKM. This CDR3 has 14 amino acids. V gave up 5 bases and J gave up 4 bases; unmatched junction bases: 7. CDR3 protein: CASSTAPGGYGYTF. The CDR3, as DNA: TGTGCCAGCAGTACCGCCCCAGGGGGCTATGGCTACACCTTC.

The chain employs TRBV20-1 and TRBJ1-2; 7 bases map to TRBD1. CDR1 is DFQATT and CDR2 is SNEGSKA in the germline V gene (reference sequence). The J segment lost 4 bases and the V segment lost 4 bases, leaving 9 bases of the junction unmatched. CDR3 length: 14 residues. This CDR3 reads CSAKTQTGLYGYTF. The DNA of the CDR3 is TGCAGTGCTAAGACTCAGACAGGGCTCTATGGCTACACCTTC.

This clonotype was seen a few times. The chain employs TRBV6-1 and TRBJ2-7; D may be TRBD1 (6 bases). Germline loops: CDR1 MNHNS, CDR2 SASEGT. V lost 7 bases and J lost 4, with 14 bases in between. This CDR3 contains 13 residues. The CDR3 DNA reads TGTGCCAGCAAGAGGGGGTCCGGGTACGAGCAGTACTTC. Translating gives CASKRGSGYEQYF.

This clonotype was seen a few times. The chain couples TRBV27 to TRBJ2-2; 11 bases align to TRBD1. Germline CDR1 is MNHEY and CDR2 is SMNVEV (reference sequence). V shed 7 bases and J 6 bases; nucleotides not matched to a gene: 7. The CDR3 loop spans 15 amino acids. The chain's CDR3 is CASTLGQGASGELFF. The CDR3, as DNA: TGTGCCAGCACCCTCGGACAGGGGGCATCCGGGGAGCTGTTTTTT.

V and J are TRBV5-6 and TRBJ2-2, with a weak D call TRBD1 (5 bases). Germline CDR1 is SGHDT and CDR2 is YYEEEE. The CDR3 is 12 amino acids. Trimming removed 7 bases from V and 8 bases from J, with 12 bases in between. This CDR3 is CASFQGEGELFF. In nucleotides, the CDR3 is TGTGCCAGCTTTCAGGGTGAGGGGGAGCTGTTTTTT.

This clonotype was seen a handful of times. The chain joins TRBV6-1 to TRBJ2-1; TRBD1 aligns across 9 bases. This CDR3 spans 13 amino acids. The junction had 9 bases not matched to a gene; V was cut back by 10 bases and J by 8 bases. Germline V gives CDR1 MNHNS, CDR2 SASEGT. In nucleotides, the CDR3 is TGTGCCACGTCCCGGGACAGGGTCCATGAGCAGTTCTTC. It codes for CATSRDRVHEQFF.

The rearrangement links TRBV29-1 to TRBJ1-2; tentatively, D is TRBD1 (5 bases). Germline V gene data show CDR1 as SQVTM and CDR2 as ANQGSEA. CDR3 length: 11 amino acids. V was shortened by 4 bases and J by 10 bases, with 13 bases between the two germline ends. In DNA form, the CDR3 reads TGCAGCGTTGTCACCAGACAGTTCTACACCTTC. It specifies CSVVTRQFYTF.

This clonotype was counted a few times. This rearrangement joins TRBV4-3 to TRBJ2-7; D not certain. V gave up 0 bases and J gave up 5 bases, with 14 bases separating them. The CDR3 extends over 15 amino acids. Germline V lookup: CDR1 LGHNA, CDR2 YSLEER. CDR3 region: CASSQESSSGHEQYF. The CDR3 DNA is TGCGCCAGCAGCCAAGAGTCCTCCTCCGGGCACGAGCAGTACTTC.

This clonotype was counted ten times or more. This sequence joins TRBV29-1 and TRBJ2-5, with a tentative D call TRBD2 (7 bases). The germline V and J ends were trimmed by 4 bases and 2 bases, with 20 bases remaining between them. CDR3 size: 16 residues. Germline CDR1 SQVTM, CDR2 ANQGSEA. This CDR3 reads CSVVLWEGGRQETQYF. The CDR3 DNA sequence: TGCAGCGTTGTCCTCTGGGAGGGGGGGAGACAAGAGACCCAGTACTTC.